This record concerns one T cell receptor (beta chain) sequence. This clonotype came up once. There is no known antigen for this receptor. Within one base of it there is no much larger clone, and no base qualities were kept. On its own, one read is weak support. The data belong to a study of tumor-infiltrating lymphocytes in glioblastoma multiforme (dated by TCRdb to about 2017). Looking at the study overall: To test whether intratumoral genomic heterogeneity fosters TIL diversity, the study jointly examined somatic mutations, TIL diversity and immune response activity. Beyond this particular receptor, the publication reports: RNA-based TCR sequencing may distort clone frequencies because T cells carry unequal numbers of TCR transcripts. The authors noted that sorting T cells into functional subsets, which was not done in this study, would be a future improvement. Only one glioblastoma patient was included in the TCR and somatic mutation analysis, limiting generalizability.

As encoded in the germline V gene (reference sequence), CDR1 is SGHAT while CDR2 is FQDESV. V is cut by 2 bases and J by 0 bases, and the space between the germline ends is 8 bases. Including cysteine and phenylalanine, the CDR3 has 15 amino acids. CDR3 DNA only is kept here, 45 bases in frame from base 1. For each of the roughly 11 tumor samples, the AllPrep DNA/RNA mini kit was used to purify genomic DNA and total RNA simultaneously. OD 260/280 ratios above 1.9 and RNA integrity numbers above 6.5 were observed for all RNA. TCRB libraries were constructed from RNA through three rounds of nested multiplex PCR following a modified ARM-PCR protocol with multiple V-beta primers and a C-beta primer. Starting from 0.45 to 0.6 ug of total RNA, TCRB-specific cDNA was synthesized using ProtoScript II Reverse Transcriptase and a C-beta primer. The description of the TCRB libraries did not include any unique molecular identifiers. The third PCR added barcodes and adapters over 25 cycles with Deep VentR (exo-) polymerase, followed by gel purification of 250-500 bp bands. An Illumina HiSeq 2500 was used to sequence the TCRB libraries with 250 bp paired-end reads. On the study's bioinformatics: Trimmomatic was used to clean reads, FLASH to merge reads, MiGEC to assign V, D and J segments, and VDJtools to perform the analysis. Repertoire diversity was quantified with the Shannon-Wiener diversity index calculated using VDJtools. TCRdb reanalyzed the raw reads on its own, using fastp at Q25 for trimming and MiXCR for clone calling, and kept in-frame beta chains. Each entry is one CDR3 protein sequence, shown with its most common DNA and genes. The V and J calls, along with clone size, are taken from TCRdb and not from the paper's own processing. The table for this sample lists 9,900 or so distinct CDR3 sequences; about 72% of them were counted only once. Approximately 50% of the sample is in the top ten clones.

Recombination linked TRBV11-1 to TRBJ2-1; no D gene can be assigned with confidence. The clonotype comes from a male donor with glioblastoma. Material for sequencing was brain tumor tissue. CDR3 region: CASSLSPDSYNEQFF. The nucleotides are TGTGCCAGCAGCTTATCCCCCGACTCCTACAATGAGCAGTTCTTC. The variable domain in full, with residues beyond the CDR3 obtained from the reference TRBV11-1 and TRBJ2-1 genes, is EAEVAQSPRYKITEKSQAVAFWCDPISGHATLYWYRQILGQGPELLVQFQDESVVDDSQLPKDRFSAERLKGVDSTLKIQPAELGDSAMYLCASSLSPDSYNEQFFGPGTRLTVL.